This TCR beta chain comes out of a study of OX40 agonist ivuxolimab in advanced cancers. Looking at the study overall: Patients were treated with ivuxolimab, an agonistic anti-OX40 (CD134) antibody. Among those treated, three patients had partial responses, one with hepatocellular carcinoma and two with cutaneous melanoma.

The protocol was immunoSEQ multiplex PCR, while the TCRdb copy is restricted to in-frame clones and leaves out a portion. The sample shows approximately 31,000 clones, about four fifths of them seen only once. CDR1 SEHNR and CDR2 FQNEAQ come from the germline V gene (reference sequence). V was pared by 4 bases and J by 0 bases, with 13 bases between. This CDR3 comprises 16 residues. A word on this clone: Its specificity is not known.

General study points: CD8+ T cells (on average) carried more expanded clones than CD4+ T cells. The study observed clonal expansion of CD4+ and CD8+ blood T cells by week 6 at 0.1 to 3.0 mg/kg.

This sequence was found in an adult with an advanced solid tumor such as melanoma, head and neck, liver or kidney cancer. The sample in question was CD4+ or CD8+ T cells sorted from blood, obtained in a trial of the OX40 agonist ivuxolimab. This chain joins TRBV7-9 and TRBJ1-3; a weak D match, TRBD1 (6 bases). This CDR3 reads CASSSGQIYSGNTIYF. The CDR3 nucleotides read TGTGCCAGCAGCTCCGGACAGATTTACTCTGGAAACACCATATATTTT.